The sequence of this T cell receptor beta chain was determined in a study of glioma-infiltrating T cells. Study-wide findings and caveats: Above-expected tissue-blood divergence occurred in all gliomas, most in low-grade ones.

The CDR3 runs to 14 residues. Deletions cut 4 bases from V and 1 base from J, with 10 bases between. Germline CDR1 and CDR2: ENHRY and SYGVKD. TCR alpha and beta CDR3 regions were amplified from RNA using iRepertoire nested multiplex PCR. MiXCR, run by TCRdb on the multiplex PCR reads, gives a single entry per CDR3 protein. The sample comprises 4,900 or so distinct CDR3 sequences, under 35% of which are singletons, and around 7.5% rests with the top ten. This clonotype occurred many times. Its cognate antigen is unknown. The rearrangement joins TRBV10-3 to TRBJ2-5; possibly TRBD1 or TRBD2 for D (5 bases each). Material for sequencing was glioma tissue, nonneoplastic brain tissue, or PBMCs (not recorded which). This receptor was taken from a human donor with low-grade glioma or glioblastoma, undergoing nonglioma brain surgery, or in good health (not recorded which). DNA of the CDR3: TGTGCCATCAGTGTGGGACGGACCCAAGAGACCCAGTACTTC. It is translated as CAISVGRTQETQYF.